This TCR beta chain comes out of a study of cytomegalovirus exposure and HLA in healthy donors. Per the germline V gene, CDR1 is ENHRY and CDR2 is SYGVKD. The CDR3 spans 13 residues. V lost 3 bases and J lost 3, with 8 bases in between. 13 Jbeta primers and 60 Vbeta primers were used for the PCR. Data came from immunoSEQ multiplex PCR; TCRdb stores just in-frame clones and leaves some out. Here the sample spans around 61,000 clones, approximately 64% being singletons. The V gene is TRBV10-3, the J gene TRBJ1-1, with no clear D. The sample consisted of PBMCs. This sequence was found in a man in his forties in good health and CMV-seropositive. The CDR3 protein is CAISDPGYTEAFF. DNA of the CDR3: TGTGCCATCAGTGATCCGGGGTACACTGAAGCTTTCTTT.